This T cell receptor (beta chain) was recovered during a study of blood T cells in healthy people across ages. Study-wide points: With unsorted PBMCs, a conclusive comparison of naive versus antigen-experienced cells was not possible.

Primed by a sample-barcoded 5' primer and a J-beta primer mix, a second PCR proceeded for about 6 to 12 cycles. TCRdb processed the 5' RACE reads anew with MiXCR; each CDR3 protein has one entry. The sample includes about 800,000 distinct CDR3 sequences, roughly 25% of them seen just once. This clonotype was detected a few times. Antigen unknown. The germline V gene has CDR1 SGHKS and CDR2 YYEKEE (reference sequence). The length of the CDR3 is 14 residues. V lost 1 base and J lost 7; bases outside the gene matches: 6. The data also belong to a second study, concerning T cells of mothers and their children.

This clonotype originated in a boy aged 5-17 years in good health. The chain recombines TRBV5-5 with TRBJ1-2; 8 bases map to TRBD1. The sample comprised blood. The CDR3 region is CASSLPGGIGGYTF. Here the CDR3 DNA reads TGTGCCAGCAGCTTGCCAGGGGGCATTGGTGGCTACACCTTC.